This T cell receptor beta chain was recovered during a study of blood T cell repertoires in COVID-19. The wider study: Samples representing acute and convalescent COVID-19 were sourced from the United States, Italy and Spain. PBMCs, B-cell-depleted T cells, or T cells were the source of the cDNA or gDNA that made up the material.

Authors' data handling: Amplifying reference gene primers gave estimates of nucleated cell counts. TCRdb's copy holds only in-frame clones and misses some; the assay was immunoSEQ multiplex PCR. The DNA was the basis for D and trimming; V, J and clone size are from that table. The sample yields 200,000 to 250,000 clones, about 90% seen once. Exposed participants encountered a COVID-19 case during the 2 weeks preceding study entry. V was clipped by 0 bases and J by 8 bases, with 13 bases between them. Germline lookup yields CDR1 GTSNPN and CDR2 SVGIG (reference sequence). This CDR3 contains 13 residues.

The chain couples TRBV30 to TRBJ1-2, with D perhaps matching TRBD1 (6 bases). This TCR was sampled from a man aged 50-60 years who had been exposed to COVID-19. The sample was PBMCs or T cells enriched from blood (not recorded which). CDR3 in amino acids: CAWSVGAGEGYTF. The DNA of the CDR3 is TGTGCCTGGAGTGTCGGGGCAGGGGAAGGCTACACCTTC.